The present T cell receptor beta chain was sequenced within a study of T cell clones after liver transplantation. Assay: immunoSEQ multiplex PCR; the TCRdb copy retains only in-frame clones and omits some. This sample has 50,000 to 60,000 clones, with less than 85% found just once. This TCR came from a human patient who received a liver transplant. Among the T cells, some may be from the graft donor. Here the sequenced sample was CD4+ T cells from blood, taken at the approximately 15-month timepoint.

CDR3 sequence: CASSYQGSSGTGELFF. As DNA, the CDR3 is TGTGCCAGCAGTTATCAGGGTTCTTCGGGCACCGGGGAGCTGTTTTTT. V usage is TRBV6-6 and J usage is TRBJ2-2, with D tentatively TRBD1 (5 bases). The CDR3 extends over 16 amino acids. Germline CDR1 MNHNY, CDR2 SVGAGI (reference sequence). Trimming stripped 3 bases from V and 4 bases from J, with 15 bases between.